A single sample gave rise to the 12 T cell receptor beta chains below, sequenced in a study of Ad26.COV2.S vaccination and SARS-CoV-2 variants. Treatment meaning: about 20 received Ad26.COV2.S at low or high dose, single or two shots; roughly five received placebo; per-sample allocation not given. The investigators took samples on day 63 after the first vaccine or placebo injection. Some clones are missing from TCRdb's copy, which holds only in-frame ones; the method was immunoSEQ multiplex PCR. Here the sample spans about 350,000 clones, approximately 86% being singletons. This sample comprised peripheral blood, obtained in a trial of Ad26.COV2.S vaccine versus placebo. The receptors derive from a person aged 18-60 years who received the Ad26.COV2.S COVID-19 vaccine or a placebo.

This clone appeared once. This chain connects TRBV5-5 to TRBJ2-3; D remains ambiguous. CDR3 length: 14 residues. The V gene lost 5 bases and the J gene lost 1 base, with 11 bases spanning the gap. The germline gives CDR1 SGHKS, CDR2 YYEKEE (reference sequence). Here the CDR3 reads CASSPAPGTDTQYF. Here the CDR3 DNA reads TGTGCCAGCAGTCCGGCGCCGGGCACAGATACGCAGTATTTT.

The table lists this clone with a count of one. The chain joins TRBV28 to TRBJ1-5, with 8 bases matching TRBD1. Germline loops: CDR1 MDHEN, CDR2 SYDVKM. This CDR3 comprises 17 residues. The V gene end was trimmed by 4 bases and the J gene end by 2 bases; junction bases not matched to a gene: 10. CDR3 nucleotide sequence: TGTGCCAGCAGTTATCCTTCGACAGGGGAAGGCAATCAGCCCCAGCATTTT. This codes for CASSYPSTGEGNQPQHF.

This clone was observed a handful of times. V gene TRBV18 combines with J gene TRBJ1-5, with a possible D match to TRBD1 (6 bases). Germline values: CDR1 KGHSH, CDR2 LQKENI. V lost 5 bases, J lost 5 bases, and 13 bases lay in between. This CDR3 has 14 amino acids. The CDR3 DNA is TGTGCCAGCTCATTCCAGGACAGCGATCAGCCCCAGCATTTT. Translating gives CASSFQDSDQPQHF.

The chain recombines TRBV6-5 with TRBJ1-2; D is possibly TRBD1 (6 bases). Germline CDR1 MNHEY, CDR2 SVGAGI. V gave up 6 bases and J gave up 2 bases, with 13 bases separating them. The CDR3 spans 14 residues. CDR3 nucleotide sequence: TGTGCCAGCAGCTCCCCAGGGGCCAACTATGGCTACACCTTC. It encodes CASSSPGANYGYTF.

The chain couples TRBV6-4 to TRBJ2-1, with unresolved D. Looked up from germline, CDR1 is MRHNA and CDR2 is SNTAGT. V was trimmed by 3 bases and J by 4 bases, leaving 7 bases between them. The CDR3 has 13 residues. The CDR3 loop is CASSESVYNEQFF. CDR3 nucleotides: TGTGCCAGCAGTGAATCCGTATACAATGAGCAGTTCTTC.

This rearrangement joins TRBV19 to TRBJ1-4, with D hard to call. The germline V gene encodes CDR1 LNHDA and CDR2 SQIVND (reference sequence). This CDR3 has 14 amino acids. V was shortened by 7 bases and J by 6 bases, with 15 bases between the two germline ends. The CDR3 sequence: CASMSSWNHEKLFF. The CDR3 DNA reads TGTGCCAGTATGTCATCCTGGAATCATGAAAAACTGTTTTTT. Variable domain in full (rest from reference TRBV19 and TRBJ1-4): DGGITQSPKYLFRKEGQNVTLSCEQNLNHDAMYWYRQDPGQGLRLIYYSQIVNDFQKGDIAEGYSVSREKKESFPLTVTSAQKNPTAFYLCASMSSWNHEKLFFGSGTQLSVL.

V gene TRBV4-3 combines with J gene TRBJ2-7; 7 bases are a match to TRBD2. CDR3 length equals 14 residues. Trimming at V came to 1 base and at J to 5 bases, leaving 5 bases not matched to a gene. Germline CDR1 LGHNA, CDR2 YSLEER. The CDR3 coding sequence is TGCGCCAGCAGCCAAGTCGGGGGGATCCACGAGCAGTACTTC. It encodes CASSQVGGIHEQYF.

This chain uses TRBV7-2 with TRBJ2-1; D is uncertain. The CDR3 extends over 13 amino acids. V lost 5 bases, J lost 7 bases, and 12 bases lay in between. Germline assignment: CDR1 SGHTA and CDR2 FQGNSA. The CDR3 nucleotides are TGTGCCAGCAGCCCCATGAGTGGGAATGAGCAGTTCTTC. It yields the protein CASSPMSGNEQFF.

The chain is built from TRBV18 and TRBJ1-1, with D possibly TRBD1 on 5 matching bases. V lost 1 base and J 1 base, leaving 7 bases between the germline ends. The CDR3 length is 14 residues. In germline, CDR1 is KGHSH, CDR2 LQKENI. Written as DNA, the CDR3 is TGTGCCAGCTCACCACAGGGGCCGAACACTGAAGCTTTCTTT. This codes for CASSPQGPNTEAFF.

The chain combines TRBV4-1 with TRBJ1-3; D not resolved. The CDR3 runs to 18 residues. Germline CDR1 MGHRA, CDR2 YSYEKL. V shed 1 base and J shed 0 bases, with 16 bases lying between them. The CDR3 DNA is TGCGCCAGCAGCCAAGGTGGTGGGTACGGCTCCTCTGGAAACACCATATATTTT. Its protein is CASSQGGGYGSSGNTIYF.

This clone was detected once. This chain links TRBV19 with TRBJ1-6; D unclear. The V gene's germline CDR1 is LNHDA and CDR2 SQIVND (reference sequence). The CDR3 covers 15 residues. V was clipped by 4 bases and J by 9 bases, with 16 bases between them. CDR3 amino acids: CASSTGYRWGSPLHF. Written as DNA, the CDR3 is TGTGCCAGTAGTACCGGGTATCGTTGGGGTTCACCCCTCCACTTT.

The chain joins TRBV6-2 or TRBV6-3 to TRBJ1-2, with 8 bases that match TRBD1. The ends lost 6 bases at V and 3 bases at J; junction bases unmatched: 12. This CDR3 has 16 residues. Germline V lookup: CDR1 MNHEY, CDR2 SVGEGT. CDR3 in amino acids: CASSDLVPTGDYGYTF. CDR3 nucleotides: TGTGCCAGCAGCGACCTAGTCCCGACAGGGGACTATGGCTACACCTTC.